What follows are 17 T cell receptor beta chains derived from one specimen sequenced in a study of technical replicates of blood from a few donors. Clones were read by immunoSEQ multiplex PCR, and TCRdb kept only the in-frame ones, dropping some. This repertoire shows 9,500 to 15,000 clones, roughly nine tenths found once; its top ten account for 7.5% to 9.5%. Sample: PBMCs. The receptors shown here come from a human donor in good health.

V gene TRBV9 combines with J gene TRBJ2-3; possibly TRBD2 for D (5 bases). This CDR3 region has 14 residues. V was cut by 3 bases and J by 3 bases, with 11 bases left in between. Germline-derived CDR1 and CDR2 are SGDLS and YYNGEE. The CDR3, as DNA: TGTGCCAGCAGCGCGCAGGCGGGTACAGATACGCAGTATTTT. It specifies CASSAQAGTDTQYF.

The chain combines TRBV28 with TRBJ2-7, with 7 bases matching TRBD2. The V gene's germline CDR1 is MDHEN and CDR2 SYDVKM. V trimming: 5 bases; J trimming: 4 bases; junction bases outside the gene matches: 11. This CDR3 contains 15 residues. CDR3 amino acids: CASSPTASGYYEQYF. CDR3 DNA: TGTGCCAGCAGTCCCACGGCTAGCGGTTATTACGAGCAGTACTTC.

The chain couples TRBV28 to TRBJ2-3, with D unresolved. The CDR3 extends over 15 amino acids. CDR1 and CDR2 (germline): MDHEN, SYDVKM. Between the trimmed V and J ends, which lost 6 bases and 0 bases, there was a span of 13 bases. In DNA form, the CDR3 reads TGTGCCAGCAGCCTGTCTTGGCCCAGCACAGATACGCAGTATTTT. This codes for CASSLSWPSTDTQYF. The complete variable domain, with remaining parts taken from reference TRBV28 and TRBJ2-3, reads DVKVTQSSRYLVKRTGEKVFLECVQDMDHENMFWYRQDPGLGLRLIYFSYDVKMKEKGDIPEGYSVSREKKERFSLILESASTNQTSMYLCASSLSWPSTDTQYFGPGTRLTVL.

The V call is TRBV7-9, the J call TRBJ1-4, with a tentative D call TRBD1 (6 bases). The V gene's germline CDR1 is SEHNR and CDR2 FQNEAQ (reference sequence). Trimming took 5 bases from V and 5 from J, leaving 15 bases between them. The CDR3 totals 15 residues. The CDR3 DNA reads TGTGCCAGCAGCCGGGCCGGGACACCGAATGAAAAACTGTTTTTT. As protein: CASSRAGTPNEKLFF.

The chain has TRBV5-6 and TRBJ2-5, with D hard to call. V was shortened by 3 bases and J by 2 bases, with 5 bases between the two germline ends. Germline CDR1 is SGHDT and CDR2 is YYEEEE. The CDR3 spans 12 residues. The CDR3 bases are TGTGCCAGCAGCTGGCAGCAAGAGACCCAGTACTTC. Protein: CASSWQQETQYF.

The chain recombines TRBV7-9 with TRBJ2-7; 7 bases are shared with TRBD2. Germline V gene data show CDR1 as SEHNR and CDR2 as FQNEAQ (reference sequence). The CDR3 length is 16 residues. The junction had 8 bases not matched to a gene; V was cut back by 1 base and J by 2 bases. CDR3 in DNA: TGTGCCAGCAGCTTAGTACCGGGAGGAAACACCTACGAGCAGTACTTC. Its translation is CASSLVPGGNTYEQYF.

The chain links TRBV19 to TRBJ2-2; TRBD2 matches at 8 bases. The CDR3 sequence is 14 residues long. The V gene end was trimmed by 7 bases and the J gene end by 3 bases; junction bases not matched to a gene: 4. Germline V lookup: CDR1 LNHDA, CDR2 SQIVND (reference sequence). The CDR3 coding sequence is TGTGCCAGTATGGCTAGCGGGTACACCGGGGAGCTGTTTTTT. Its protein product is CASMASGYTGELFF.

This clone was seen a single time. The J gene is TRBJ2-7, the V gene TRBV7-6; TRBD1 aligns across 7 bases. The CDR3 length is 18 residues. V lost 0 bases, J lost 1 base, and 12 bases stayed unmatched. The germline V gene encodes CDR1 SGHVS and CDR2 FNYEAQ. The CDR3 loop is CASSLAASDRVKSYEQYF. In nucleotides, the CDR3 is TGTGCCAGCAGCTTAGCCGCCTCCGACAGGGTTAAATCCTACGAGCAGTACTTC.

The chain couples TRBV18 to TRBJ2-1, with TRBD2 matching 9 bases. CDR3 length equals 14 residues. Germline lookup yields CDR1 KGHSH and CDR2 LQKENI. V lost 3 bases, J lost 8 bases, and 5 bases stayed unmatched. CDR3 loop: CASSPGTSIDEQFF. The CDR3 DNA reads TGTGCCAGCTCACCCGGGACTAGCATCGATGAGCAGTTCTTC.

The rearrangement links TRBV5-1 to TRBJ2-1; possible D gene TRBD2, 5 bases. The germline gives CDR1 SGHRS, CDR2 YFSETQ. V was pared by 0 bases and J by 8 bases, with 18 bases between. The CDR3 sequence is 16 residues long. The CDR3 region is CASSLAVALPSDEQFF. The CDR3 DNA is TGCGCCAGCAGCTTGGCCGTAGCGTTACCCTCAGATGAGCAGTTCTTC. Combining the CDR3 with reference TRBV5-1 and TRBJ2-1 gives the whole variable domain KAGVTQTPRYLIKTRGQQVTLSCSPISGHRSVSWYQQTPGQGLQFLFEYFSETQRNKGNFPGRFSGRQFSNSRSEMNVSTLELGDSALYLCASSLAVALPSDEQFFGPGTRLTVL.

This chain links TRBV9 with TRBJ2-1; D possibly corresponds to TRBD2 (5 bases). CDR1 SGDLS and CDR2 YYNGEE come from the germline V gene. The CDR3 loop spans 14 amino acids. Between the trimmed V and J ends, which lost 0 bases and 4 bases, there was a span of 8 bases. The CDR3: CASSVESGYNEQFF. DNA of the CDR3: TGTGCCAGCAGCGTAGAATCGGGGTACAATGAGCAGTTCTTC.

J is TRBJ1-2 and V is TRBV4-2, with D hard to call. The CDR3 spans 12 residues. V gave up 4 bases and J gave up 6 bases, with 9 bases separating them. Per germline, CDR1 LGHNA and CDR2 YNFKEQ. The CDR3, as DNA: TGTGCCAGCAGCCCCTCCCCGGATGGCTACACCTTC. It is translated as CASSPSPDGYTF.

This clone came up once. The chain uses TRBV9 and TRBJ2-5, with D uncertain. Germline CDR1 SGDLS, CDR2 YYNGEE. Trimming stripped 3 bases from V and 0 bases from J, with 6 bases between. This CDR3 spans 13 amino acids. The CDR3 DNA reads TGTGCCAGCAGCGGGGCAAACCAAGAGACCCAGTACTTC. Protein: CASSGANQETQYF.

The DNA of the CDR3 is TGTGCCAGCAGCGTAGTGGGGACAGGGATTTCCGAGCAGTACTTC. It codes for CASSVVGTGISEQYF. The chain uses TRBV9 and TRBJ2-7; 9 bases fit TRBD1. V lost 0 bases and J lost 6; bases outside the gene matches: 7. Germline CDR1 reads SGDLS; CDR2 reads YYNGEE. The CDR3 sequence is 15 residues long.

J is TRBJ2-1 and V is TRBV27; D is undetermined. The germline V gene encodes CDR1 MNHEY and CDR2 SMNVEV (reference sequence). V was shortened by 8 bases and J by 0 bases, with 17 bases between the two germline ends. This CDR3 contains 16 residues. As DNA, the CDR3 is TGTGCCAGCGCCTTGTTAAGATTTAGCTCCTACAATGAGCAGTTCTTC. It codes for CASALLRFSSYNEQFF.

The chain has TRBV11-3 and TRBJ2-7; perhaps TRBD2 as D (5 bases). V lost 1 base and J 1 base, leaving 8 bases between the germline ends. Germline V lookup: CDR1 SGHNT, CDR2 YENEEA. This CDR3 has 14 residues. Here the CDR3 reads CASSLGSGSYEQYF. In DNA form, the CDR3 reads TGTGCCAGCAGCTTAGGGTCGGGATCCTACGAGCAGTACTTC. Variable domain in full (rest from reference TRBV11-3 and TRBJ2-7): EAGVVQSPRYKIIEKKQPVAFWCNPISGHNTLYWYLQNLGQGPELLIRYENEEAVDDSQLPKDRFSAERLKGVDSTLKIQPAELGDSAVYLCASSLGSGSYEQYFGPGTRLTVT.

This clone was detected only once. V gene TRBV18 combines with J gene TRBJ2-7, with 10 bases matching TRBD2. The V gene end was trimmed by 6 bases and the J gene end by 6 bases; junction bases not matched to a gene: 8. The CDR3 is made up of 14 amino acids. The V gene's germline CDR1 is KGHSH and CDR2 LQKENI. The CDR3 DNA reads as TGTGCCAGCTCCTTCAGCGGGAGGGCCGCCGAGCAGTACTTC. This gives the protein CASSFSGRAAEQYF.